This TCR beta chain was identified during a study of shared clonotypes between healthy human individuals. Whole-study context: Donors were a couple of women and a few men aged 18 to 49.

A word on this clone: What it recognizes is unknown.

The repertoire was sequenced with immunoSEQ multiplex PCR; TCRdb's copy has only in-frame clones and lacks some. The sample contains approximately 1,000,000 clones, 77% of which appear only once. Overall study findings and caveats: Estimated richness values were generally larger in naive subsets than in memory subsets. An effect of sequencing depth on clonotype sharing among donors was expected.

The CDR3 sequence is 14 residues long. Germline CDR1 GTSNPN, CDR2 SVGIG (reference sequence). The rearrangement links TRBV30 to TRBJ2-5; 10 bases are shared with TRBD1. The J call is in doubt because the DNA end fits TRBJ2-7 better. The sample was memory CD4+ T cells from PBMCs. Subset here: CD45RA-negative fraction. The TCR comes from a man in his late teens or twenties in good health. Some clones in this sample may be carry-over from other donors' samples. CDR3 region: CAWSRTGGNDEQYF. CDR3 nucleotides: TGTGCCTGGAGTCGGACAGGGGGGAACGACGAGCAGTACTTC.